Below, one T cell receptor beta chain is given with its context. The antigen remains unidentified. In germline, CDR1 is MGHRA, CDR2 YSYEKL. V was clipped by 3 bases and J by 2 bases; unmatched bases: 4. The CDR3 spans 14 residues. This record belongs to a study of cytomegalovirus exposure and HLA in healthy donors. Study-wide results and limits: As a later analysis revealed, most CMV-associated TCR beta chains appeared HLA-restricted.

The study ran its PCR with 60 Vbeta and 13 Jbeta primers. Profiled with immunoSEQ multiplex PCR; TCRdb holds only in-frame clones, not every one. This table holds approximately 190,000 clones, over 80% found once. Source material: PBMCs. The chain joins TRBV4-1 to TRBJ2-7; 7 nucleotides agree with TRBD2. This TCR was recovered from a man aged 30 to 39 in good health and CMV-seronegative. The CDR3 DNA reads TGCGCCAGCAGCCAGGGGGGGATTACCTACGAGCAGTACTTC. Protein sequence: CASSQGGITYEQYF.